A single sample is the source of the 31 T cell receptor beta chains below, sequenced in a study of blood T cell repertoires in COVID-19 (TCRdb year 2020). Library method: the immunoSEQ multiplex PCR assay. Sourced from immuneACCESS, this table was stored by TCRdb with only in-frame sequences that have V and J called. A share of the clones is absent; for the studies checked, an unresolved V gene accounts for under half, and the remainder has no known explanation. The sample yields some 180,000 clones; about 80% were counted once. The ten top clones hold around 5.5% of the sample. Material for sequencing was PBMCs or T cells enriched from blood (not recorded which). Source of these receptors: a woman aged 55-69 years with acute COVID-19.

This chain joins TRBV7-9 and TRBJ1-1, with D possibly matching TRBD1 (5 bases). Germline V gene data show CDR1 as SEHNR and CDR2 as FQNEAQ (reference sequence). The CDR3 sequence is 15 residues long. The germline V and J ends were trimmed by 5 bases and 6 bases, with 19 bases remaining between them. The CDR3 DNA follows: TGTGCCAGCAGCCTACGGACACAAGGCCGGGCTGAAGCTTTCTTT. It encodes CASSLRTQGRAEAFF.

V is TRBV4-3 and J is TRBJ2-2; 7 bases agree with TRBD2. Germline V CDR1 and CDR2: LGHNA, YSLEER. Trimming at V came to 2 bases and at J to 4 bases, leaving 7 bases not matched to a gene. The CDR3 has 16 residues. The CDR3 region is CASSQTLGGFTGELFF. The DNA for the CDR3 is TGCGCCAGCAGCCAAACGCTGGGGGGGTTCACCGGGGAGCTGTTTTTT.

This clone was seen more than once but under ten times. The genes are TRBV7-2 and TRBJ1-5; 9 positions match TRBD1. Unmatched junction bases numbered 9, after V lost 5 bases and J lost 7 bases. The CDR3 loop spans 15 amino acids. Germline V CDR1 and CDR2: SGHTA, FQGNSA. This CDR3 is CASSTSGQGRQPQHF. CDR3 in DNA: TGTGCCAGCAGCACTTCGGGACAGGGCCGCCAGCCCCAGCATTTT.

The rearrangement uses TRBV3-1 (or the pseudogene TRBV3-2) and TRBJ2-3; D uncertain. Germline CDR1 LGHDT, CDR2 YNNKEL (reference sequence). The CDR3 consists of 14 residues. Trimming took 2 bases from V and 3 from J, leaving 9 bases between them. The CDR3 loop is CASSQTPRTDTQYF. CDR3 nucleotides: TGTGCCAGCAGCCAAACTCCCCGTACAGATACGCAGTATTTT.

V gene TRBV7-2 combines with J gene TRBJ2-1; 9 bases align to TRBD2. The CDR3 covers 16 residues. Germline loops: CDR1 SGHTA, CDR2 FQGNSA. Trimming removed 1 base from V and 9 bases from J; junction bases left unmatched: 10. The CDR3 nucleotides are TGTGCCAGCAGCTTAGTCGCAGCGGGGGGCCCAGGTGAGCAGTTCTTC. Translated: CASSLVAAGGPGEQFF.

This chain uses TRBV6-5 with TRBJ2-2, with D unresolved. Germline V gene sequence: CDR1 MNHEY, CDR2 SVGAGI. V shed 0 bases and J shed 9 bases, with 5 bases lying between them. CDR3 length: 12 residues. The CDR3 DNA follows: TGTGCCAGCAGTTACTCGAGCCGGGAGCTGTTTTTT. It encodes CASSYSSRELFF.

The V and J genes are TRBV7-9 and TRBJ2-2; unclear D gene. Trimming shortened V by 5 bases and J by 13 bases, and 14 bases separated the two germline ends. The CDR3 is 12 amino acids. The germline V gene encodes CDR1 SEHNR and CDR2 FQNEAQ (reference sequence). CDR3 DNA sequence: TGTGCCAGCAGCGAACAGCTGATTTTGCTGTTTTTT. This encodes CASSEQLILLFF.

This clone was counted between two and nine times. The V gene is TRBV11-3, the J gene TRBJ2-7; the match to TRBD2 covers 13 bases. Trimming removed 5 bases from V and 7 bases from J; junction bases left unmatched: 5. From germline, CDR1 is SGHNT and CDR2 YENEEA. The CDR3 sequence is 14 residues long. In DNA, the CDR3 is TGTGCCAGCAGCCAGAGACTAGCGGGAGGAGAGCAGTACTTC. The encoded protein is CASSQRLAGGEQYF.

The chain couples TRBV29-1 to TRBJ2-3, with 7 bases aligning to TRBD2. CDR1 is SQVTM and CDR2 is ANQGSEA in the germline V gene. V shed 6 bases and J 0 bases; nucleotides not matched to a gene: 9. The CDR3 covers 15 residues. CDR3 nucleotides: TGCAGCGTGAGAGCCGGGACTACCAGCACAGATACGCAGTATTTT. Protein: CSVRAGTTSTDTQYF.

This chain uses TRBV29-1 with TRBJ2-6; TRBD1 aligns across 8 bases. Germline V gene sequence: CDR1 SQVTM, CDR2 ANQGSEA. Germline trimming cut 7 bases from V and 1 base from J; bases unmatched to any gene: 6. This CDR3 contains 15 residues. DNA of the CDR3: TGCAGCGCTGGGACAGGAAGGTCTGGGGCCAACGTCCTGACTTTC. Protein: CSAGTGRSGANVLTF.

The rearrangement uses TRBV7-2 and TRBJ2-7; 11 bases line up with TRBD1. This CDR3 has 16 residues. Germline V gives CDR1 SGHTA, CDR2 FQGNSA. V dropped 5 bases and J dropped 2; count of bases not matched to a gene: 8. CDR3 DNA sequence: TGTGCCAGCAGCACCAGGGACAGGGGGTCCCCCTACGAGCAGTACTTC. Translated: CASSTRDRGSPYEQYF.

The CDR3 reads CASRVRGILSGYTF. In DNA, the CDR3 is TGTGCCAGCAGGGTCCGGGGGATTTTGTCGGGCTACACCTTC. The rearrangement joins TRBV28 to TRBJ1-2, with D possibly TRBD1 on 5 matching bases. Deletions cut 6 bases from V and 8 bases from J, with 19 bases between. This CDR3 region has 14 residues. Germline CDR1 and CDR2: MDHEN and SYDVKM.

The chain joins TRBV9 to TRBJ2-2; unclear D gene. There are 12 residues in the CDR3. CDR1 is SGDLS, CDR2 YYNGEE, per germline. V was trimmed by 3 bases and J by 7 bases, leaving 7 bases between them. The CDR3: CASSGWSGELFF. The CDR3, as DNA: TGTGCCAGCAGCGGATGGAGCGGGGAGCTGTTTTTT.

The genes are TRBV3-1 (or the pseudogene TRBV3-2) and TRBJ2-4; D perhaps matches TRBD1 (8 bases). V was trimmed by 4 bases and J by 8 bases, leaving 21 bases between them. Per germline, CDR1 LGHDT and CDR2 YNNKEL (reference sequence). The CDR3 extends over 16 amino acids. The CDR3 protein is CASSPQGGRGRDIQYF. The CDR3 DNA is TGTGCCAGCAGCCCACAGGGGGGGAGAGGTAGGGACATTCAGTACTTC.

This clone came up once. The rearrangement uses TRBV15 and TRBJ1-1, with 7 bases aligning to TRBD1. Germline V CDR1 and CDR2: LNHNV, YYDKDF (reference sequence). The CDR3 contains 14 residues. V shed 1 base, J shed 4 bases, and the junction held 3 bases outside the gene matches. The CDR3 protein is CATSRAYRGTEAFF. For the CDR3, the DNA is TGTGCCACCAGCAGAGCTTACAGGGGCACTGAAGCTTTCTTT.

This clone appeared once. This chain joins TRBV3-1 (or the pseudogene TRBV3-2) and TRBJ1-1; no firm D call. CDR1 is LGHDT and CDR2 is YNNKEL in the germline V gene (reference sequence). The CDR3 loop spans 13 amino acids. The ends were cut back, 4 bases at V and 2 bases at J, with 8 bases in the middle. The CDR3 reads CASSRRPNTEAFF. The CDR3 coding sequence is TGTGCCAGCAGCCGGAGACCAAACACTGAAGCTTTCTTT.

The rearrangement links TRBV19 to TRBJ2-1, with a possible D match to TRBD1 (5 bases). Germline V gene data show CDR1 as LNHDA and CDR2 as SQIVND (reference sequence). This CDR3 comprises 15 residues. V lost 3 bases, J lost 8 bases, and 17 bases lay in between. The CDR3 loop reads CASSMSPRRGDEQFF. The DNA for the CDR3 is TGTGCCAGTAGTATGAGTCCTCGAAGGGGCGATGAGCAGTTCTTC.

The genes are TRBV29-1 and TRBJ1-1, with 7 positions matching TRBD1. The germline CDR1 and CDR2 sequences are SQVTM and ANQGSEA. The V gene end was trimmed by 3 bases and the J gene end by 0 bases; junction bases not matched to a gene: 7. There are 15 residues in the CDR3. CDR3 amino acids: CSVDRGAGLNTEAFF. CDR3 DNA sequence: TGCAGCGTTGACAGGGGGGCCGGTTTGAACACTGAAGCTTTCTTT.

The V and J genes are TRBV11-3 and TRBJ1-1, with 7 bases fitting TRBD1. V gave up 5 bases and J gave up 1 base; unmatched junction bases: 1. Germline CDR1 reads SGHNT; CDR2 reads YENEEA. The CDR3 is 13 amino acids. The CDR3 is CASSRQGNTEAFF. The CDR3 DNA follows: TGTGCCAGCAGCCGACAGGGGAACACTGAAGCTTTCTTT.

V usage is TRBV28 and J usage is TRBJ2-7; 8 nucleotides align to TRBD2. The CDR3 covers 16 residues. Trimming took 1 base from V and 1 from J; bases not matched to a gene: 6. CDR1 and CDR2 (germline): MDHEN, SYDVKM. The CDR3 nucleotides read TGTGCCAGCAGTTTATCTCGGGCGGGGGGTTCCTACGAGCAGTACGTC. Its protein product is CASSLSRAGGSYEQYV.

CDR3 protein: CASSHPWGQASGILVADTQYF. CDR3 DNA sequence: TGTGCCAGCAGTCATCCCTGGGGACAGGCTAGCGGGATACTAGTCGCAGATACGCAGTATTTT. The chain uses TRBV2 and TRBJ2-3, with D perhaps TRBD2 (9 bases). CDR1 is SNHLY and CDR2 is FYNNEI in the germline V gene. The V and J ends lost 5 bases and 4 bases respectively, with 34 bases between them. There are 21 residues in the CDR3.

The chain couples TRBV10-2 to TRBJ1-2; D possibly corresponds to TRBD1 (5 bases). CDR3 size: 11 residues. The germline V and J ends were trimmed by 8 bases and 4 bases, with 8 bases remaining between them. Germline loops: CDR1 WSHSY, CDR2 SAAADI. The CDR3 here is CASGQGYGYTF. CDR3 nucleotides: TGCGCCAGCGGGCAGGGCTATGGCTACACCTTC.

CDR3: CASSTGRGVTTGNTIYF. Written as DNA, the CDR3 is TGTGCCAGCAGCACGGGGAGGGGCGTTACTACTGGAAACACCATATATTTT. This chain connects TRBV7-2 to TRBJ1-3; tentative D call: TRBD1 (5 bases). The CDR3 runs to 17 residues. V lost 5 bases and J 2 bases, leaving 19 bases between the germline ends. The V gene's germline CDR1 is SGHTA and CDR2 FQGNSA.

The chain uses TRBV7-8 and TRBJ1-5; no firm D call. CDR3 size: 13 residues. V shed 1 base and J shed 7 bases, with 8 bases lying between them. Looked up from germline, CDR1 is SGHVS and CDR2 is FQNEAQ. The CDR3 loop is CASSLVPGQPQHF. DNA of the CDR3: TGTGCCAGCAGCTTAGTTCCGGGACAGCCCCAGCATTTT.

This chain uses TRBV9 with TRBJ1-1; 7 nucleotides align to TRBD1. The CDR3 is 16 amino acids. From germline, CDR1 is SGDLS and CDR2 YYNGEE. The V segment lost 0 bases and the J segment 1 base; nucleotides outside the gene matches: 6. In nucleotides, the CDR3 is TGTGCCAGCAGCGTAGGCCAGGGGGTGGGGAACACTGAAGCTTTCTTT. This gives the protein CASSVGQGVGNTEAFF.

This clone was counted between two and nine times. V gene TRBV9 combines with J gene TRBJ1-2; TRBD1 matches at 8 bases. The V segment lost 4 bases and the J segment 4 bases; nucleotides outside the gene matches: 3. Germline values: CDR1 SGDLS, CDR2 YYNGEE. The CDR3 spans 13 residues. The CDR3 DNA is TGTGCCAGCAGCACAGGGGGAGGCTATGGCTACACCTTC. It encodes CASSTGGGYGYTF.

The rearrangement uses TRBV11-2 and TRBJ1-5; no definite D call. The CDR3 has 14 amino acids. V gave up 5 bases and J gave up 7 bases, with 15 bases separating them. In germline, CDR1 is SGHAT, CDR2 FQNNGV. The CDR3 DNA is TGTGCCAGCAGCCCGAGGGTCGGAGGGCAGCCCCAGCATTTT. Translation: CASSPRVGGQPQHF.

The gene calls are TRBV28 and TRBJ1-3, with D uncertain. Germline CDR1 and CDR2: MDHEN and SYDVKM. CDR3 length: 12 residues. The ends were cut back, 7 bases at V and 0 bases at J, with 4 bases in the middle. The CDR3 bases are TGTGCCAGCACTACCTCTGGAAACACCATATATTTT. Its protein product is CASTTSGNTIYF.

This rearrangement joins TRBV7-9 to TRBJ2-3; TRBD2 matches at 11 bases. This CDR3 spans 16 amino acids. Germline CDR1 reads SEHNR; CDR2 reads FQNEAQ (reference sequence). The J segment lost 2 bases and the V segment lost 3 bases, leaving 4 bases of the junction unmatched. The CDR3 protein is CASSLTSGKSTDTQYF. Written as DNA, the CDR3 is TGTGCCAGCAGCTTGACTAGCGGGAAGTCCACAGATACGCAGTATTTT.

The chain couples TRBV4-2 to TRBJ2-5; D is possibly TRBD2 (6 bases). Germline CDR1 reads LGHNA; CDR2 reads YNFKEQ. The CDR3 spans 16 residues. V gave up 8 bases and J gave up 5 bases, with 24 bases separating them. DNA for the CDR3: TGTGCCAGCTCAAATTCTAAGGATCCTGGAGGGGAGACCCAGTACTTC. Translated, it gives CASSNSKDPGGETQYF.

DNA of the CDR3: TGCGCCAGCAGCCGGAGTTACGCCGCGAGCTCCTACAATGAGCAGTTCTTC. It codes for CASSRSYAASSYNEQFF. This chain connects TRBV4-3 to TRBJ2-1; D is uncertain. CDR1 and CDR2 from the germline V gene are LGHNA and YSLEER. The CDR3 is 17 residues long. V was clipped by 4 bases and J by 0 bases, with 16 bases between them.